This paragraph covers one T cell receptor beta chain sequence. These data belong to a study of control samples from healthy donors and cancer patients. Assay: immunoSEQ multiplex PCR; the TCRdb copy retains only in-frame clones and omits some. The sample includes about 100,000 clones, 82% of them seen just once. The length of the CDR3 is 16 residues. With 4 bases clipped from V and 5 bases from J, the junction kept 9 bases outside the gene matches. Looked up from germline, CDR1 is SGHTA and CDR2 is FQGNSA. The chain links TRBV7-2 to TRBJ2-2, with TRBD1 matching 8 bases. Sequenced input: blood. This clonotype was sampled from a man aged 18 to 30 in good health. DNA of the CDR3: TGTGCCAGCAGCTGGGGGTGGACAGGGCAGACCGGGGAGCTGTTTTTT. Translation: CASSWGWTGQTGELFF.